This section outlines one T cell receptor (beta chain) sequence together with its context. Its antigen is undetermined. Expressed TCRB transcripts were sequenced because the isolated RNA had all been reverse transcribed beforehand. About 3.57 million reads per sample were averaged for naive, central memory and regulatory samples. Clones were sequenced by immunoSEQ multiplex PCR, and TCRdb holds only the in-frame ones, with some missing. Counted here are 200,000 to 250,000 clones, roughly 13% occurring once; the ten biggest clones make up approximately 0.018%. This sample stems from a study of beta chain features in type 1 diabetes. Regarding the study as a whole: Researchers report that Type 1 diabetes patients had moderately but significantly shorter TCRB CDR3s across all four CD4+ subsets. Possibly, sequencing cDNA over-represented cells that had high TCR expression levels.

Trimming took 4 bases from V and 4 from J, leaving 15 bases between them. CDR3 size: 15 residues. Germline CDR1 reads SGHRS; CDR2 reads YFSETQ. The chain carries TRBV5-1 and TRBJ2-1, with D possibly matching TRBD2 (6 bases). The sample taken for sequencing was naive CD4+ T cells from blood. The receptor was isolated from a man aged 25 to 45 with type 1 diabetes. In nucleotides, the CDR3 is TGCGCCAGCAGCCAGGGAGGTCCACAGTACAATGAGCAGTTCTTC. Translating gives CASSQGGPQYNEQFF.